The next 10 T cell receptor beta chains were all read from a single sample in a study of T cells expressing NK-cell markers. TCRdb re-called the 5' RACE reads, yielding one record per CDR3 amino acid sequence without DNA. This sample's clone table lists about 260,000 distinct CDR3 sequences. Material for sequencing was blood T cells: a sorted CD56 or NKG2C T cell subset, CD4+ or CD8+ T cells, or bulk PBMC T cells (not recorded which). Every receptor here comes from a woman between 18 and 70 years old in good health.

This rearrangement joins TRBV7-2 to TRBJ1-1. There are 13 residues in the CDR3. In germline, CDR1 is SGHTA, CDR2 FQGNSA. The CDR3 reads CASSLGRNTEAFF.

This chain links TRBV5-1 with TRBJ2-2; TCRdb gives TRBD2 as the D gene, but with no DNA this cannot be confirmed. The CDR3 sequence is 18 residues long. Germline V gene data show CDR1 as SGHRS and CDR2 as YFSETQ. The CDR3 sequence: CASGPQGKNSLNTGELFF.

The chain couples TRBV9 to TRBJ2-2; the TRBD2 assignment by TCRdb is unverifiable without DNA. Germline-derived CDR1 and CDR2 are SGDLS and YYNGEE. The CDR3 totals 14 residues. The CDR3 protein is CASSVEAGTGELFF.

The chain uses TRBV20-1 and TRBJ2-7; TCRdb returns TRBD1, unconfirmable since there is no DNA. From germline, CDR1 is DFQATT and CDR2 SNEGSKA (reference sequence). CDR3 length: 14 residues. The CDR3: CSARETGHSYEQYF.

CDR3 amino acids: CASSIVLAGKGETQYF. The chain joins TRBV19 to TRBJ2-5; the TCRdb D gene call, TRBD2, has no DNA to confirm it. There are 16 residues in the CDR3. Germline lookup yields CDR1 LNHDA and CDR2 SQIVND (reference sequence).

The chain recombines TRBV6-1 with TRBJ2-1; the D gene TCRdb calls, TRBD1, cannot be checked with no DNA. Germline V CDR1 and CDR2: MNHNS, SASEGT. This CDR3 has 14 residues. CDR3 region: CASGTGWKNNEQFF.

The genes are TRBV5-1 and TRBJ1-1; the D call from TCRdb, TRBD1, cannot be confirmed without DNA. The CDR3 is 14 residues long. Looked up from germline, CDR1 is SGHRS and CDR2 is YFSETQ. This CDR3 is CASSLGTGISEAFF. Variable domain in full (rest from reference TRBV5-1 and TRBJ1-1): KAGVTQTPRYLIKTRGQQVTLSCSPISGHRSVSWYQQTPGQGLQFLFEYFSETQRNKGNFPGRFSGRQFSNSRSEMNVSTLELGDSALYLCASSLGTGISEAFFGQGTRLTVV.

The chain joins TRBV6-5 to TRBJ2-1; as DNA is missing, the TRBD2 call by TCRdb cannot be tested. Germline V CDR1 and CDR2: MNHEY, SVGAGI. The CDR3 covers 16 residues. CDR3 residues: CASSYGGGGSYNEQFF.

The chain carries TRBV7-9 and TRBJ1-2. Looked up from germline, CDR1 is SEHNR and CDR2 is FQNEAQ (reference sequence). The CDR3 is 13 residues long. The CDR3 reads CASSSGGFGGYTF.

The CDR3 loop reads CASRGGQSNTGELFF. V is TRBV6-1 and J is TRBJ2-2; TCRdb's D gene call, TRBD1, goes unchecked for lack of DNA. CDR3 length: 15 residues. Germline CDR1 MNHNS, CDR2 SASEGT.